The 32 T cell receptor beta chains in this list originate from one sample, sequenced in a study of T cell responses to AZD1222 COVID-19 vaccine. Assay used: immunoSEQ multiplex PCR; TCRdb lists only in-frame clones, some missing. This sample yields approximately 100,000 clones, of which around nine tenths are seen a single time; around 10% belongs to the top ten. The sequences come from peripheral blood, collected on day 0 of AZD1222 vaccination. Receptors were obtained from an adult in good health.

The chain links TRBV21-1 to TRBJ1-2; whether TRBD1, the table's D call, matches the DNA was not checked. TRBV21-1 is a pseudogene. This CDR3 region has 19 residues. As DNA, the CDR3 is TGTGCCAGCAGCAAAGCGCATAAAGGACAGGGGGAGAGAGACTATGGCTACACCTTC. Its translation is CASSKAHKGQGERDYGYTF.

V is TRBV16 and J is TRBJ2-1, with TRBD2 matching over 10 bases. This CDR3 region has 17 residues. The V segment lost 3 bases and the J segment 7 bases; nucleotides outside the gene matches: 12. From germline, CDR1 is KGHSY and CDR2 FQNENV. CDR3 sequence (DNA): TGTGCCAGCAGCCAGTTTATAGCGGGAGGCATCCGAAATGAGCAGTTCTTC. Residues: CASSQFIAGGIRNEQFF. Full variable domain (remainder filled in from reference TRBV16 and TRBJ2-1): GEEVAQTPKHLVRGEGQKAKLYCAPIKGHSYVFWYQQVLKNEFKFLISFQNENVFDETGMPKERFSAKCLPNSPCSLEIQATKLEDSAVYFCASSQFIAGGIRNEQFFGPGTRLTVL.

The rearrangement joins TRBV20-1 to TRBJ1-5; D remains ambiguous. Trimming shortened V by 3 bases and J by 7 bases, and 7 bases separated the two germline ends. The CDR3 has 11 residues. The V gene's germline CDR1 is DFQATT and CDR2 SNEGSKA (reference sequence). The CDR3 DNA is TGCAGTGCTAGTGTGGGGCAGCCCCAGCATTTT. Its protein product is CSASVGQPQHF.

This clone was seen a few times. V gene TRBV29-1 combines with J gene TRBJ2-3, with D perhaps matching TRBD1 or TRBD2 (5 bases each). The CDR3 length is 15 residues. Trimming stripped 1 base from V and 2 bases from J, with 13 bases between. Germline-derived CDR1 and CDR2 are SQVTM and ANQGSEA. The CDR3: CSVEGGAGITDTQYF. The CDR3 coding sequence is TGCAGCGTTGAAGGTGGGGCGGGTATCACAGATACGCAGTATTTT.

The chain recombines TRBV14 with TRBJ2-1; D remains unclear. Looked up from germline, CDR1 is SGHDN and CDR2 is FVKESK. This CDR3 spans 13 amino acids. The germline V and J ends were trimmed by 2 bases and 7 bases, with 9 bases remaining between them. In DNA, the CDR3 is TGTGCCAGCAGCCAACTTAATGCAAATGAGCAGTTCTTC. It specifies CASSQLNANEQFF.

This clone has a handful of counts. The chain couples TRBV4-3 to TRBJ2-3, with D unresolved. This CDR3 spans 16 amino acids. Trimming left V 1 base short and J 6 bases short, with 17 bases between. The germline V gene encodes CDR1 LGHNA and CDR2 YSLEER. DNA for the CDR3: TGCGCCAGCAGCCAAGGGGCCGGCGGTAAAAAGGATACGCAGTATTTT. This translates into CASSQGAGGKKDTQYF.

V gene TRBV30 combines with J gene TRBJ2-7; TRBD2 aligns across 9 bases. V gave up 0 bases and J gave up 6 bases; unmatched junction bases: 9. This CDR3 contains 15 residues. Per the germline V gene, CDR1 is GTSNPN and CDR2 is SVGIG (reference sequence). The CDR3 DNA reads as TGTGCCTGGAGTGTTTTAGGACTAGCGTCTGCCGAGCAGTACTTC. Encoded protein: CAWSVLGLASAEQYF.

The chain has TRBV5-1 and TRBJ1-2; 7 bases are a match to TRBD1. CDR1 and CDR2 from the germline V gene are SGHRS and YFSETQ. The CDR3 is 15 amino acids. J gave up 5 bases and V 4 bases, and 11 bases lay outside the gene matches. The chain's CDR3 is CASSGIQGSLYGYTF. The CDR3 coding sequence is TGCGCCAGCAGCGGAATACAGGGGAGTCTTTATGGCTACACCTTC.

The genes are TRBV29-1 and TRBJ1-5, with TRBD1 identical over 7 bases. J gave up 2 bases and V 5 bases, and 9 bases lay outside the gene matches. The CDR3 has 15 residues. The germline V gene has CDR1 SQVTM and CDR2 ANQGSEA. Here the CDR3 DNA reads TGCAGCGTTCGTATCCAGGGGGATCGCAATCAGCCCCAGCATTTT. Protein sequence: CSVRIQGDRNQPQHF.

The rearrangement joins TRBV27 to TRBJ2-7; 11 bases align to TRBD2. The V segment lost 5 bases and the J segment 5 bases; nucleotides outside the gene matches: 11. This CDR3 spans 16 amino acids. Per germline, CDR1 MNHEY and CDR2 SMNVEV (reference sequence). CDR3: CASSRGKTSGSHEQYF. CDR3 nucleotide sequence: TGTGCCAGCAGTAGGGGAAAAACTAGCGGGAGTCACGAGCAGTACTTC.

The J gene is TRBJ2-7, the V gene TRBV5-5; 8 bases agree with TRBD1. The CDR3 has 15 residues. In germline, CDR1 is SGHKS, CDR2 YYEKEE (reference sequence). The trim removed 3 bases at V and 2 bases at J, leaving 7 bases unmatched. The CDR3 DNA reads TGTGCCAGCAGCTCAACGACAGGGGCCACCTACGAGCAGTACTTC. This gives the protein CASSSTTGATYEQYF. Drawing the rest from reference TRBV5-5 and TRBJ2-7, the complete variable domain is DAGVTQSPTHLIKTRGQQVTLRCSPISGHKSVSWYQQVLGQGPQFIFQYYEKEERGRGNFPDRFSARQFPNYSSELNVNALLLGDSALYLCASSSTTGATYEQYFGPGTRLTVT.

This chain links TRBV10-3 with TRBJ2-2, with D hard to call. In germline, CDR1 is ENHRY, CDR2 SYGVKD. CDR3 length: 15 residues. V lost 6 bases to trimming and J lost 5 bases, with 16 bases between them. The CDR3 protein is CAIRRVLAGTGELFF. In DNA form, the CDR3 reads TGTGCCATCAGAAGAGTCTTGGCCGGGACCGGGGAGCTGTTTTTT.

The chain recombines TRBV7-9 with TRBJ2-5; no clear D. Trimming pared 5 bases from V and 2 bases from J, leaving 12 bases between. The V gene's germline CDR1 is SEHNR and CDR2 FQNEAQ (reference sequence). This CDR3 is built from 14 residues. The CDR3 protein is CASSAPKDQETQYF. The CDR3 DNA is TGTGCCAGCAGCGCTCCGAAGGATCAAGAGACCCAGTACTTC.

The chain employs TRBV7-6 and TRBJ1-2; D is undetermined. Trimming took 5 bases from V and 8 from J, leaving 15 bases between them. CDR1 and CDR2 from the germline V gene are SGHVS and FNYEAQ. This CDR3 has 13 residues. The CDR3 bases are TGTGCCAGCAGCCCCGTCTGGTCGGGGGGCTACACCTTC. Encoded protein: CASSPVWSGGYTF.

In its sample, this clone was seen once. The chain links TRBV13 to TRBJ2-2, with a possible D match to TRBD1 (7 bases). This CDR3 is built from 17 residues. The V gene lost 0 bases and the J gene lost 4 bases, with 15 bases spanning the gap. CDR1 and CDR2 (germline): PRHDT, FYEKMQ (reference sequence). The CDR3 region is CASSLGYGQGGTGELFF. The CDR3 DNA follows: TGTGCCAGCAGCTTAGGATACGGGCAGGGGGGCACCGGGGAGCTGTTTTTT.

The CDR3 is CASSGLGGGGNSPLHF. The CDR3 nucleotides read TGTGCCAGCAGCGGTTTGGGGGGGGGCGGTAATTCACCCCTCCACTTT. The chain is built from TRBV5-4 and TRBJ1-6; D may be TRBD1 (6 bases). There are 16 residues in the CDR3. Looked up from germline, CDR1 is SGHNT and CDR2 is YYREEE (reference sequence). Trimming removed 4 bases at V and 6 bases at J, with 17 bases between.

This sequence joins TRBV7-2 and TRBJ2-4; 9 nucleotides line up with TRBD1. The CDR3 is made up of 16 amino acids. Trimming cost V 5 bases and J 6 bases; bases outside gene matches: 11. Per germline, CDR1 SGHTA and CDR2 FQGNSA. CDR3: CASSKGGGQGANIQYF. CDR3 DNA sequence: TGTGCCAGCAGCAAAGGCGGGGGACAGGGTGCAAACATTCAGTACTTC.

The chain combines TRBV29-1 with TRBJ1-1; tentative D call: TRBD1 (5 bases). Germline-derived CDR1 and CDR2 are SQVTM and ANQGSEA. Trimming left V 7 bases short and J 1 base short, with 7 bases between. The CDR3 loop spans 11 amino acids. CDR3 sequence (DNA): TGCAGCGCAGGACAGAACACTGAAGCTTTCTTT. Its protein is CSAGQNTEAFF.

The chain carries TRBV20-1 and TRBJ1-5; D ambiguous. CDR1 is DFQATT, CDR2 SNEGSKA, per germline (reference sequence). V was trimmed by 3 bases and J by 3 bases, leaving 18 bases between them. There are 16 residues in the CDR3. The CDR3 loop reads CSASLKGGTYNQPQHF. CDR3 in DNA: TGCAGTGCTAGTCTGAAAGGCGGCACCTACAATCAGCCCCAGCATTTT.

The chain couples TRBV7-9 to TRBJ2-7, with D perhaps matching TRBD2 (6 bases). The germline V gene encodes CDR1 SEHNR and CDR2 FQNEAQ (reference sequence). CDR3 length: 14 residues. Trimming took 4 bases from V and 1 from J, leaving 11 bases between them. The CDR3 bases are TGTGCCAGCAGCTCACAGCGGGCTTCCTACGAGCAGTACTTC. It is translated as CASSSQRASYEQYF. Full variable domain (outside the CDR3, taken from reference TRBV7-9 and TRBJ2-7): DTGVSQNPRHKITKRGQNVTFRCDPISEHNRLYWYRQTLGQGPEFLTYFQNEAQLEKSRLLSDRFSAERPKGSFSTLEIQRTEQGDSAMYLCASSSQRASYEQYFGPGTRLTVT.

This sequence joins TRBV2 and TRBJ1-5, with D unresolved. Germline CDR1 and CDR2: SNHLY and FYNNEI. The CDR3 has 12 residues. Trimming cost V 4 bases and J 7 bases, with 8 bases left between them. Written as DNA, the CDR3 is TGTGCCAGCAGTGTTCGCCAGCAGCCCCAGCATTTT. Its translation is CASSVRQQPQHF.

J is TRBJ2-1 and V is TRBV5-6; D gene unclear. Germline V lookup: CDR1 SGHDT, CDR2 YYEEEE. The V end was cut by 3 bases, the J end by 9 bases, with 16 bases between. There are 14 residues in the CDR3. The CDR3 is CASSSRFISVEQFF. The CDR3 DNA follows: TGTGCCAGCAGCTCTAGATTTATCTCGGTTGAGCAGTTCTTC.

This clone was observed a single time. The chain links TRBV5-1 to TRBJ2-3, with no clear D. CDR3 length: 14 amino acids. V dropped 4 bases and J dropped 0 bases, with 9 bases sitting between them. Germline loops: CDR1 SGHRS, CDR2 YFSETQ. CDR3 sequence reads: CASSRRQSTDTQYF. In DNA form, the CDR3 reads TGCGCCAGCAGCCGGCGGCAGAGCACAGATACGCAGTATTTT.

With respect to this clone: Other nucleotide sequences in the sample specify the same CDR3. The chain has TRBV5-1 and TRBJ2-5; D is perhaps TRBD2 (7 bases). This CDR3 spans 14 amino acids. Looked up from germline, CDR1 is SGHRS and CDR2 is YFSETQ. The V and J ends lost 0 bases and 4 bases respectively, with 10 bases between them. In nucleotides, the CDR3 is TGCGCCAGCAGCTTGGTGGGAGGGGGAGAGACCCAGTACTTC. Its translation is CASSLVGGGETQYF.

The rearrangement links TRBV11-2 to TRBJ2-7, with D maybe TRBD1 (6 bases). CDR3 size: 15 residues. V dropped 4 bases and J dropped 2 bases, with 15 bases sitting between them. The germline gives CDR1 SGHAT, CDR2 FQNNGV. CDR3 sequence: CASSWTLGQTYEQYF. CDR3 sequence (DNA): TGTGCCAGCAGCTGGACGCTCGGACAGACCTACGAGCAGTACTTC.

This clone was observed once. This chain links TRBV7-9 with TRBJ2-3; a possible D gene is TRBD2 (5 bases). Germline CDR1 SEHNR, CDR2 FQNEAQ (reference sequence). This CDR3 contains 13 residues. Trimming left V 3 bases short and J 3 bases short, with 7 bases between. The CDR3 DNA follows: TGTGCCAGCAGCTTTCGGGAAACAGATACGCAGTATTTT. The encoded protein is CASSFRETDTQYF.

The chain recombines TRBV9 with TRBJ2-7; the D is unclear. The CDR3 runs 14 residues. The germline CDR1 and CDR2 sequences are SGDLS and YYNGEE. V dropped 0 bases and J dropped 0 bases, with 7 bases sitting between them. CDR3 in DNA: TGTGCCAGCAGCGTAGGGCAGATCTCCTACGAGCAGTACTTC. This translates into CASSVGQISYEQYF.

The chain links TRBV6-5 to TRBJ2-1, with unresolved D. Per the germline V gene, CDR1 is MNHEY and CDR2 is SVGAGI. The ends were cut back, 2 bases at V and 8 bases at J, with 16 bases in the middle. CDR3 size: 15 residues. The CDR3 bases are TGTGCCAGCAGTTACCCAGCACTCGGAAGGGATGAGCAGTTCTTC. Its protein is CASSYPALGRDEQFF.

The chain uses TRBV28 and TRBJ1-1; maybe TRBD1 (6 bases). Trimming cost V 2 bases and J 7 bases, with 8 bases left between them. The CDR3 extends over 12 amino acids. Germline-derived CDR1 and CDR2 are MDHEN and SYDVKM. Here the CDR3 reads CASSLKGGEAFF. The DNA of the CDR3 is TGTGCCAGCAGTTTAAAGGGGGGTGAAGCTTTCTTT.

The chain joins TRBV3-1 (or the pseudogene TRBV3-2) to TRBJ2-7, with D unresolved. Trimming left V 4 bases short and J 2 bases short, with 6 bases between. The CDR3 sequence is 12 residues long. Germline V CDR1 and CDR2: LGHDT, YNNKEL (reference sequence). The DNA of the CDR3 is TGTGCCAGCAGCCCCAGCGCCTACGAGCAGTACTTC. This translates into CASSPSAYEQYF.

This clone appeared a single time. The chain uses TRBV6-2 or TRBV6-3 and TRBJ1-5, with TRBD1 as a possible D gene (5 bases). V shed 4 bases and J shed 3 bases, with 16 bases lying between them. Germline V gene data show CDR1 as MNHEY and CDR2 as SVGEGT. This CDR3 is 16 amino acids long. The CDR3 spells CASSFYPWGDNQPQHF. In nucleotides, the CDR3 is TGTGCCAGCAGTTTCTACCCTTGGGGGGACAATCAGCCCCAGCATTTT.

This clone was found a few times. The genes are TRBV6-1 and TRBJ1-2; D is perhaps TRBD1 (6 bases). The CDR3 has 15 residues. Germline lookup yields CDR1 MNHNS and CDR2 SASEGT. Trimming stripped 1 base from V and 4 bases from J, with 13 bases between. This CDR3 is CASSEVGNRAYGYTF. DNA of the CDR3: TGTGCCAGCAGTGAAGTGGGAAACAGGGCCTATGGCTACACCTTC.